This record covers a single T cell receptor (beta chain). Antigen specificity is unknown. This specimen comes from a study of cytomegalovirus exposure and HLA in healthy donors. About the research overall: Falling in the Caucasian-associated ancestry cluster were about four fifths of 398 genotyped donors.

Both 60 Vbeta primers and 13 Jbeta primers went into the PCR. Only in-frame clones appear in the TCRdb table, and some are missing; sequencing was by immunoSEQ multiplex PCR. The sample has 120,000 to 150,000 clones; roughly three fifths are singletons. V gave up 3 bases and J gave up 4 bases; unmatched junction bases: 6. The CDR3 runs 14 residues. Germline values: CDR1 MDHEN, CDR2 SYDVKM. Findings and limits, study-wide: V segments that were indistinguishable, TRBV6-2 and TRBV6-3 among them, were omitted from analysis. The presence/absence work took it that sequencing depth was about the same across donors. The study listed roughly 160 cytomegalovirus-associated TCR beta chains.

Sequencing was carried out using PBMCs. This receptor was taken from a woman aged 55-69 years in good health and CMV-seronegative. The chain links TRBV28 to TRBJ2-7, with 7 nucleotides matching TRBD1. The CDR3 nucleotides read TGTGCCAGCAGTTTGACAGGGCCCCCGTACGAGCAGTACTTC. Translation gives CASSLTGPPYEQYF.